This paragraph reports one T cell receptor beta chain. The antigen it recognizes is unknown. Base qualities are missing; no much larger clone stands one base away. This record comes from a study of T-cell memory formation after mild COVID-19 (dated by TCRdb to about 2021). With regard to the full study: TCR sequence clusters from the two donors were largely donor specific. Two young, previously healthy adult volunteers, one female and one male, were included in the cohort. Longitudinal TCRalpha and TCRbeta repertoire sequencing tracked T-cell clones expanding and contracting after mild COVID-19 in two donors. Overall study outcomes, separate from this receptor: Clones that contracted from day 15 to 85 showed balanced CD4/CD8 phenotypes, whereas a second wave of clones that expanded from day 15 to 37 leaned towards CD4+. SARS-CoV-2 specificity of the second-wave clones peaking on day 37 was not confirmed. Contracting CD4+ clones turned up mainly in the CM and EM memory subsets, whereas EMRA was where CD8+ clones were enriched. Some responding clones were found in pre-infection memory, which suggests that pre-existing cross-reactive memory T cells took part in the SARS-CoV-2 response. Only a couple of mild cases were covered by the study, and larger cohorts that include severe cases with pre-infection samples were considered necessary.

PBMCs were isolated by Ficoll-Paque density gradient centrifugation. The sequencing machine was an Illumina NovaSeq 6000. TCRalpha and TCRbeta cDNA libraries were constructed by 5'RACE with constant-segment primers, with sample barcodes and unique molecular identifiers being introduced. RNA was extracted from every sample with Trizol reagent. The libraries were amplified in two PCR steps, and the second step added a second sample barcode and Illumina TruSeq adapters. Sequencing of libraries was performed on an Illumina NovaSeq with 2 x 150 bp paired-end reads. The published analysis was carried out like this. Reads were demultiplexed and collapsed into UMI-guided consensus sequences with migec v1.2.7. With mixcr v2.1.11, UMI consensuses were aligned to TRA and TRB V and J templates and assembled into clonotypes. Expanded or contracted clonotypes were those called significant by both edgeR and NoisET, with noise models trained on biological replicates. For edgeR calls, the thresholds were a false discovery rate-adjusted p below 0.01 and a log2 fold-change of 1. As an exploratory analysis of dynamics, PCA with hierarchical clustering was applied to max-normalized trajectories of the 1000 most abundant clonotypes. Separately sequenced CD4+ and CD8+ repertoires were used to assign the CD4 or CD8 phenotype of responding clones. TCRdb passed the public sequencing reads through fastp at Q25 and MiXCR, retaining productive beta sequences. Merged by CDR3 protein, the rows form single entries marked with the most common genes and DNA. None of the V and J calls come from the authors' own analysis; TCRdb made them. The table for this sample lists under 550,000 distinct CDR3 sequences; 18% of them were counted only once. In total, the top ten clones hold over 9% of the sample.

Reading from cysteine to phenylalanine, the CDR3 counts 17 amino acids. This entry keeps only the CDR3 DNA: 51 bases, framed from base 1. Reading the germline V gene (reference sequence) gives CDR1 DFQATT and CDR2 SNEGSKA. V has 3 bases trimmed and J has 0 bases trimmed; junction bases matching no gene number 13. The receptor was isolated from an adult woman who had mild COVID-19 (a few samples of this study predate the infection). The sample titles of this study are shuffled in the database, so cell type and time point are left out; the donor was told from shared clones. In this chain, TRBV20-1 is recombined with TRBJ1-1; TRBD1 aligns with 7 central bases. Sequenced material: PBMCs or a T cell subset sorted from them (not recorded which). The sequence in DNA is TGCAGTGCTAGTGGGGAGACACCGACAGGGATGAACACTGAAGCTTTCTTT. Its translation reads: CSASGETPTGMNTEAFF.